The clone carrying this T cell receptor beta chain was detected only once. This entry belongs to a study of shared clonotypes between healthy human individuals. Looked up from germline, CDR1 is MNHEY and CDR2 is SMNVEV (reference sequence). Trimming left V 6 bases short and J 9 bases short, with 18 bases between. CDR3 length: 14 residues. CD45RA+ naive and CD45RA-negative memory subsets were separated from CD4+ cells. Method: immunoSEQ multiplex PCR; TCRdb's copy keeps in-frame clones and lacks some. The sample includes 950,000 to 1,200,000 clones, 60% to 80% of them seen just once. The clonotype was recovered from a man aged 18 to 35 in good health. Some clones in this sample may be carry-over from other donors' samples. This chain joins TRBV27 and TRBJ2-1; D may be TRBD2 (6 bases). Sample: memory CD4+ T cells from PBMCs. Subset defined: CD45RA-negative fraction. The CDR3 here is CASSLMAGWSEQFF. The CDR3 DNA sequence: TGTGCCAGCAGCTTAATGGCGGGATGGAGTGAGCAGTTCTTC.